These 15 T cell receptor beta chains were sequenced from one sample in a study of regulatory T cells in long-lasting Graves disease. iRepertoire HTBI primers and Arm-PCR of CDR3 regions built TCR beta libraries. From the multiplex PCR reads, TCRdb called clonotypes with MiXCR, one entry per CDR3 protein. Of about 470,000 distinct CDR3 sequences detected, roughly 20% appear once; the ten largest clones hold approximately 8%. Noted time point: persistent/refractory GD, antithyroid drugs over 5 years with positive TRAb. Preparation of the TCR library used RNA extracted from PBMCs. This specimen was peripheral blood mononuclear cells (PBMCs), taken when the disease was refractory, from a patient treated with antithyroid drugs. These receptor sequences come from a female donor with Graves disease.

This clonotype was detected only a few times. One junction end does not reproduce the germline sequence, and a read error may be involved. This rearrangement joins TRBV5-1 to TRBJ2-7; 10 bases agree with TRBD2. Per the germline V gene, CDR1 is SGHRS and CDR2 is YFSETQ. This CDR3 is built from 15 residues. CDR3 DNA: TGCACCAGCAGCTTACTAGCGGGGTACTCCTACGAGCAGTACTTC. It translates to CTSSLLAGYSYEQYF.

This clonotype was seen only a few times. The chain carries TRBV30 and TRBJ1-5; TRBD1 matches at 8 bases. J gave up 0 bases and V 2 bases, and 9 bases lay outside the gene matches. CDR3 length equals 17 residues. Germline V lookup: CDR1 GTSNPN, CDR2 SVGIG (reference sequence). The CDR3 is CAWSIPTGDYSNQPQHF. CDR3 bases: TGTGCCTGGAGTATCCCGACAGGGGATTATAGCAATCAGCCCCAGCATTTT.

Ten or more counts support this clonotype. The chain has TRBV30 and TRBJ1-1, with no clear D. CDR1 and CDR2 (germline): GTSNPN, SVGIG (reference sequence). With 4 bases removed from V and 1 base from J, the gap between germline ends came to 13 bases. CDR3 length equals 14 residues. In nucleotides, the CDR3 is TGTGCCTGGATGATGCCCGGCAGGAACACTGAAGCTTTCTTT. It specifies CAWMMPGRNTEAFF.

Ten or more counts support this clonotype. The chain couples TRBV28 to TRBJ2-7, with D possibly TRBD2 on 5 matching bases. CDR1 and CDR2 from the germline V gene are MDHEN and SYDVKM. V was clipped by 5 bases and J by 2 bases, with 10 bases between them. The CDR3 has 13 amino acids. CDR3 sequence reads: CASSAAGTYEQYF. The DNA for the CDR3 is TGTGCCAGCAGTGCGGCCGGGACCTACGAGCAGTACTTC.

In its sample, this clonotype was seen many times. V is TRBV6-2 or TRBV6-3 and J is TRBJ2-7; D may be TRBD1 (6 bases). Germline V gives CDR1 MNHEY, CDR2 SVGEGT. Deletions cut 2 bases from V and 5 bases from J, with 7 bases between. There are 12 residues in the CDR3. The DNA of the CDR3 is TGTGCCAGCAGTTACGGGGGCCACGAGCAGTACTTC. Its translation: CASSYGGHEQYF.

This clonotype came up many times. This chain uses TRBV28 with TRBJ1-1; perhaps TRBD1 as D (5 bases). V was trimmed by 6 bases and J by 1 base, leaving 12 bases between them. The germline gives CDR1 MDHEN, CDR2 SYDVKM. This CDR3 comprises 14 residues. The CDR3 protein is CASSPGTGNTEAFF. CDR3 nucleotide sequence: TGTGCCAGCAGCCCGGGGACGGGGAACACTGAAGCTTTCTTT.

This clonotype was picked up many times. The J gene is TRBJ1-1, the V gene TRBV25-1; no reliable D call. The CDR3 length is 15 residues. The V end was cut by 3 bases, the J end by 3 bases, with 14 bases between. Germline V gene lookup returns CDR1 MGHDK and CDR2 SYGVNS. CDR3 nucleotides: TGTGCCAGCAGTGACGCGGGAAAACTGGACACTGAAGCTTTCTTT. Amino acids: CASSDAGKLDTEAFF.

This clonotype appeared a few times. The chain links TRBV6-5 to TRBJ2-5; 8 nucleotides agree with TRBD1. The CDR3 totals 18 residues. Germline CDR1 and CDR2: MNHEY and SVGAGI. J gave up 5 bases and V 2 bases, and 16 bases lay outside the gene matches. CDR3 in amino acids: CASSYPLPGTGRRETQYF. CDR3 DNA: TGTGCCAGCAGTTACCCTTTACCGGGGACAGGCCGGCGTGAGACCCAGTACTTC.

Here the CDR3 DNA reads TGTGCCAGCAGCCGCGACAGGGCCTTAGCCTACGAGCAGTACTTC. Residues: CASSRDRALAYEQYF. The chain joins TRBV28 to TRBJ2-7, with TRBD1 matching 7 bases. The CDR3 covers 15 residues. CDR1 is MDHEN, CDR2 SYDVKM, per germline. Germline trimming cut 6 bases from V and 2 bases from J; bases unmatched to any gene: 10.

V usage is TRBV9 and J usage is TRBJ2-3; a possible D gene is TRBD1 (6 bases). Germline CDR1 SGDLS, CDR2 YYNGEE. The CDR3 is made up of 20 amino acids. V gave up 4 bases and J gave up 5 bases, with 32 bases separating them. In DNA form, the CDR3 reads TGTGCCAGCAGCCCCCATCCACAGGGTGCCGGCGTTAGCCCGGTAGATACGCAGTATTTT. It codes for CASSPHPQGAGVSPVDTQYF.

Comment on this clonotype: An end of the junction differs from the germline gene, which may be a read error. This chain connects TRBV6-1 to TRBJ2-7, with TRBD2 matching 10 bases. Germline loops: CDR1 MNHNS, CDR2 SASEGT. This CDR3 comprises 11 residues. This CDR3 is CARSGGTSEYF. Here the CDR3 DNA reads TGTGCCAGAAGTGGAGGGACTAGCGAGTACTTC.

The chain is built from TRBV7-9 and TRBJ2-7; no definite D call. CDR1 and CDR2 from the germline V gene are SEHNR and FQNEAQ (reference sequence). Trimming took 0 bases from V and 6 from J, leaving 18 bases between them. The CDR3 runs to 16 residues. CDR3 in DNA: TGTGCCAGCAGCTTAGCCCGTGGCAGGCCCGGGCTCGAGCAGTACTTC. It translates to CASSLARGRPGLEQYF.

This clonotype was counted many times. The CDR3 nucleotides are TGTGCCAGCAGTTTCGAGGCAGGTGGTGGGGAGACCCAGTACTTC. Its translation is CASSFEAGGGETQYF. This chain links TRBV12-3 or TRBV12-4 with TRBJ2-5; D remains ambiguous. The CDR3 runs 15 residues. The germline V and J ends were trimmed by 3 bases and 5 bases, with 16 bases remaining between them.

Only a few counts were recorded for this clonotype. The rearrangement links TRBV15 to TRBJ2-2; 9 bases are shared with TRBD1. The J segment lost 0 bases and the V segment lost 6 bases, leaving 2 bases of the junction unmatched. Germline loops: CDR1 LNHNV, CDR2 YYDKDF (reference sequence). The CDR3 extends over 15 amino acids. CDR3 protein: CATRRTGANTGELFF. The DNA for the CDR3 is TGTGCCACCAGAAGGACAGGGGCGAACACCGGGGAGCTGTTTTTT.

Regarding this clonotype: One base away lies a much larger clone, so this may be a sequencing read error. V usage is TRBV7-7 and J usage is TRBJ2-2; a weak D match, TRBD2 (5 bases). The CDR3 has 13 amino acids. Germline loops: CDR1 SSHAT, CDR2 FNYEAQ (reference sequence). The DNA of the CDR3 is TGTGCTAGCAGCCGGCTTCGCACCGGGGAGCTGCTTTTT. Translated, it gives CASSRLRTGELLF.